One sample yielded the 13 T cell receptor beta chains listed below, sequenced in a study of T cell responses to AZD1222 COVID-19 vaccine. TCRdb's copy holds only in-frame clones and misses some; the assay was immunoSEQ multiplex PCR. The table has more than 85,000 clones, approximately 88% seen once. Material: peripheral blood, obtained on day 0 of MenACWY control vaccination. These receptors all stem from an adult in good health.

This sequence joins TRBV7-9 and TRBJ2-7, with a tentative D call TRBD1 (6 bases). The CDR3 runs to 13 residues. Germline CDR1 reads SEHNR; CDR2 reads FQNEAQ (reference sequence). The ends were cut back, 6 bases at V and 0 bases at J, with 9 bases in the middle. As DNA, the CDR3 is TGTGCCAGCAGGGGGGACACCTCCTACGAGCAGTACTTC. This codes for CASRGDTSYEQYF.

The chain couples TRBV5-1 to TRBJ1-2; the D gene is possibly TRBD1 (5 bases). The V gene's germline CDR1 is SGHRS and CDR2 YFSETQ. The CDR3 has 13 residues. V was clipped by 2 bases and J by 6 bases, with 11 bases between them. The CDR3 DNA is TGCGCCAGCAGCTTACCCGGGGGGGATGGCTACACCTTC. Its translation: CASSLPGGDGYTF.

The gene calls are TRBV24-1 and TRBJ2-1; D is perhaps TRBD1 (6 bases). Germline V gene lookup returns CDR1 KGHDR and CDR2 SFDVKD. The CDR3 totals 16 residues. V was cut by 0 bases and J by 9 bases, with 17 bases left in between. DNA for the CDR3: TGTGCCACCAGTGATTTGCAAACCCAGGGGTGGGGTGAGCAGTTCTTC. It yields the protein CATSDLQTQGWGEQFF.

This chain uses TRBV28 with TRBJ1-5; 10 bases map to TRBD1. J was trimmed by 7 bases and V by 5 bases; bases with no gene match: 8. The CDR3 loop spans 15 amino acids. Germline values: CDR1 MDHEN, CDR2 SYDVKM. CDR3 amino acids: CASSARTGGWQPQHF. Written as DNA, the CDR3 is TGTGCCAGCAGTGCTCGGACAGGGGGGTGGCAGCCCCAGCATTTT.

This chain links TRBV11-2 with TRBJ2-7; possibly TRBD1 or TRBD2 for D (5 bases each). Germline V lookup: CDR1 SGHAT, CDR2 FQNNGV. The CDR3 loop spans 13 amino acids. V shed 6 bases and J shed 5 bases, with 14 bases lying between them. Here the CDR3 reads CASRGPGSDEQYF. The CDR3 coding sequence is TGTGCCAGCAGGGGGCCCGGTAGCGACGAGCAGTACTTC.

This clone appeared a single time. CDR3: CASSLGTGYGYTF. In nucleotides, the CDR3 is TGTGCCAGCAGTTTAGGGACAGGGTATGGCTACACCTTC. The V call is TRBV28, the J call TRBJ1-2; TRBD1 matches at 9 bases. V was pared by 2 bases and J by 5 bases, with 0 bases of the junction left unmatched. Germline V gene data show CDR1 as MDHEN and CDR2 as SYDVKM. The CDR3 runs to 13 residues.

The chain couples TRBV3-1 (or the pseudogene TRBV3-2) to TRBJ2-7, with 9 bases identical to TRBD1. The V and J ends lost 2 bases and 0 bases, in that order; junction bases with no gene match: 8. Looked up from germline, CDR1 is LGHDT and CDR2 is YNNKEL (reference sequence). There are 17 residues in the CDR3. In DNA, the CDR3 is TGTGCCAGCAGCCAAAAAGGGTGGGGACAGGGCTCCTACGAGCAGTACTTC. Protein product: CASSQKGWGQGSYEQYF.

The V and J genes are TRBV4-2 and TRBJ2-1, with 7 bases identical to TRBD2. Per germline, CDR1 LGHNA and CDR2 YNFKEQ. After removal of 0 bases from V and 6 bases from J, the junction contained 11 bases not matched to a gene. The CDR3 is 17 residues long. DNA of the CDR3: TGTGCCAGCAGCCAAGAAGTAAGCAGGACTAGATCCAATGAGCAGTTCTTC. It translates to CASSQEVSRTRSNEQFF.

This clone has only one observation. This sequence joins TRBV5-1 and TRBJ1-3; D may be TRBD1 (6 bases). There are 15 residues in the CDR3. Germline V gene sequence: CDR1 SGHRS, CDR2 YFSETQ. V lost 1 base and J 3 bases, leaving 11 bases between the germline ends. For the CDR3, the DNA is TGCGCCAGCAGCTTGTATACAGGGAGTGGAAACACCATATATTTT. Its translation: CASSLYTGSGNTIYF.

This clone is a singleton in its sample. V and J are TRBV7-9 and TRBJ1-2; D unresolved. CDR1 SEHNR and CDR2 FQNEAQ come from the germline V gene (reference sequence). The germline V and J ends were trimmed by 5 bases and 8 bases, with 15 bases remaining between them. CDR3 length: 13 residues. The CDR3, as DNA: TGTGCCAGCAGCCCCCGGGCTCCCCGGGGCTACACCTTC. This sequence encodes CASSPRAPRGYTF. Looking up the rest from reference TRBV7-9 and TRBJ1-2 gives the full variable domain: DTGVSQNPRHKITKRGQNVTFRCDPISEHNRLYWYRQTLGQGPEFLTYFQNEAQLEKSRLLSDRFSAERPKGSFSTLEIQRTEQGDSAMYLCASSPRAPRGYTFGSGTRLTVV.

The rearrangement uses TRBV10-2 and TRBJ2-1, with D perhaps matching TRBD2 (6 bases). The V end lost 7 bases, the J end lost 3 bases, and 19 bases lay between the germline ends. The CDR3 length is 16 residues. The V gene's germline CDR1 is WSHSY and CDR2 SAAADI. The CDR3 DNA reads TGCGCCAGCAAGGAGGGTCGAGGCGGGAACTACAATGAGCAGTTCTTC. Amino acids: CASKEGRGGNYNEQFF.

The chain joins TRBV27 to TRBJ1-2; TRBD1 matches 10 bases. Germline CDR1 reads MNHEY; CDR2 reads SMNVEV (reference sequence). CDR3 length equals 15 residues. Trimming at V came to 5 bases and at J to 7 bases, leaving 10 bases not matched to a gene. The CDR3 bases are TGTGCCAGCAGTCCAGACAGGGGGCAGGTCTCTGGCTACACCTTC. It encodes CASSPDRGQVSGYTF.

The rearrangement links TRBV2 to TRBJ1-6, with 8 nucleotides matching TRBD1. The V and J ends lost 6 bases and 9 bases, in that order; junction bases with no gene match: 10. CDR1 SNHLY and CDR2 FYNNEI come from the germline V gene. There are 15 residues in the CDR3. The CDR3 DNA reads TGTGCCAGCAGGTCACAGCAGGGGGCGCGTTCACCCCTCCACTTT. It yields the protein CASRSQQGARSPLHF.